This is a list of T cell receptor beta chains from one sample in a study of blood T cell repertoires in COVID-19. Measured with immunoSEQ multiplex PCR; TCRdb has only the in-frame clones, and not every one. The data contain some 210,000 clones, 92% of them seen just once; the ten biggest clones take up over 0.75%. The sample consisted of peripheral blood. All receptors derive from a man in his 60s with COVID-19, enrolled during active disease. The CDR3 runs from the conserved cysteine through the conserved F or W. A D gene is named only where the DNA matches it firmly. Expanded clones are given a class, and other clones once, few, many or no size at all.

clone_size: NA
d_call: NA
j_call: TRBJ1-5
v_call: TRBV21-1
cdr3_nt: TGTGCCAGCAAGGGACTTCAGGGGGTTGGCAATCAGCCCCAGCATTTT
cdr3_aa: CASKGLQGVGNQPQHF

clone_size: NA
d_call: TRBD1
j_call: TRBJ1-2
v_call: TRBV4-2
cdr3_nt: TGTGCCAGCAGCCGGACAGGAGATAACTATGGCTACACCTTC
cdr3_aa: CASSRTGDNYGYTF

clone_size: NA
d_call: NA
j_call: TRBJ1-5
v_call: TRBV7-2
cdr3_nt: TGTGCCAGCAGCTTAGTTGGTGGCCCTAGCAATCAGCCCCAGCATTTT
cdr3_aa: CASSLVGGPSNQPQHF

clone_size: NA
d_call: NA
j_call: TRBJ2-2
v_call: TRBV11-2
cdr3_nt: TGTGCCAGCAGCGGCTACGGGGGTCACACCGGGGAGCTGTTTTTT
cdr3_aa: CASSGYGGHTGELFF

clone_size: once
d_call: TRBD2
j_call: TRBJ2-7
v_call: TRBV2
cdr3_nt: TGTGCCAGCAGTGAAGTAAGGCTAGCGGGTAGGGGCGAGCAGTACTTC
cdr3_aa: CASSEVRLAGRGEQYF

clone_size: NA
d_call: NA
j_call: TRBJ2-2
v_call: TRBV6-1
cdr3_nt: TGTGCCAGCAGTGAAAGGGGGATGAACACCGGGGAGCTGTTTTTT
cdr3_aa: CASSERGMNTGELFF

clone_size: NA
d_call: NA
j_call: TRBJ1-2
v_call: TRBV28
cdr3_nt: TGTGCCAGCGGAGGGTGGGAGATAGCGTACGGCTACACCTTC
cdr3_aa: CASGGWEIAYGYTF

clone_size: NA
d_call: TRBD1
j_call: TRBJ2-3
v_call: TRBV7-2
cdr3_nt: TGTGCCAGCAGCCACACAGGGGATAGGTATCCCGATACGCAGTATTTT
cdr3_aa: CASSHTGDRYPDTQYF

clone_size: once
d_call: NA
j_call: TRBJ1-2
v_call: TRBV27
cdr3_nt: TGTGCCGTTCAGAACAGATACTCCTATGGCTACACCTTC
cdr3_aa: CAVQNRYSYGYTF

clone_size: NA
d_call: TRBD1
j_call: TRBJ2-7
v_call: TRBV9
cdr3_nt: TGTGCCAGCAGCACAGGGGGGCGTTACGAGCAGTACTTC
cdr3_aa: CASSTGGRYEQYF

clone_size: NA
d_call: TRBD2
j_call: TRBJ2-7
v_call: TRBV5-6
cdr3_nt: TGTGCCAGCAACCGGCTCGGGACTAGCGGTAACTACGAGCAGTACTTC
cdr3_aa: CASNRLGTSGNYEQYF

clone_size: NA
d_call: NA
j_call: TRBJ1-1
v_call: TRBV6-5
cdr3_nt: TGTGCCAGCAGTTACTCACCGGGTGCTAGAGGCACTGAAGCTTTCTTT
cdr3_aa: CASSYSPGARGTEAFF

clone_size: NA
d_call: TRBD1
j_call: TRBJ1-1
v_call: TRBV5-1
cdr3_nt: TGCGCCAGCAGCTTGGGACCCAGGGGGACTGAAGCTTTCTTT
cdr3_aa: CASSLGPRGTEAFF

clone_size: once
d_call: NA
j_call: TRBJ1-5
v_call: TRBV18
cdr3_nt: TGTGCCAGCTCACCAGGTCGGGGTCCAGGCAATCAGCCCCAGCATTTT
cdr3_aa: CASSPGRGPGNQPQHF

clone_size: NA
d_call: NA
j_call: TRBJ1-1
v_call: TRBV5-1
cdr3_nt: TGCGCCAGCAGCTTGGAACCGGGTTGGGCTGAAGCTTTCTTT
cdr3_aa: CASSLEPGWAEAFF

clone_size: NA
d_call: TRBD2
j_call: TRBJ2-7
v_call: TRBV6-1
cdr3_nt: TGTGCCAGCGGGCACGGGACTACCAACACTTTC
cdr3_aa: CASGHGTTNTF

clone_size: NA
d_call: TRBD1
j_call: TRBJ1-1
v_call: TRBV12-3/TRBV12-4
cdr3_nt: TGTGCCAGCACCACTCTGGGACAGCCAGAAGCTTTCTTT
cdr3_aa: CASTTLGQPEAFF

clone_size: NA
d_call: NA
j_call: TRBJ2-3
v_call: TRBV28
cdr3_nt: TGTGCCAGCACCACAGGGGCGGCGGGAGGTAACGGCGCAGATACGCAGTATTTT
cdr3_aa: CASTTGAAGGNGADTQYF

clone_size: NA
d_call: TRBD2
j_call: TRBJ2-2
v_call: TRBV2
cdr3_nt: TGTGCCAGCAGTGCCACGGGGGGGCGGACCGGGGAGCTGTTTTTT
cdr3_aa: CASSATGGRTGELFF

clone_size: NA
d_call: NA
j_call: TRBJ2-1
v_call: TRBV20-1
cdr3_nt: TGCAGTGCTAGTGCCCAGGGTTACAATGAGCAGTTCTTC
cdr3_aa: CSASAQGYNEQFF

clone_size: NA
d_call: TRBD2
j_call: TRBJ2-5
v_call: TRBV15
cdr3_nt: TGTGCCACCAGCAGAGGGTCGGGAGGAGGCCAAGAGACCCAGTACTTC
cdr3_aa: CATSRGSGGGQETQYF

clone_size: NA
d_call: NA
j_call: TRBJ2-2
v_call: TRBV24-1
cdr3_nt: TGTGCCAGTAGGGGCGCGAACACCGGGGAGCTGTTTTTT
cdr3_aa: CASRGANTGELFF

clone_size: NA
d_call: NA
j_call: TRBJ1-3
v_call: TRBV11-2
cdr3_nt: TGTGCCAGCAGTCGAACGTCAGGGGTCGGTGGAAACACCATATATTTT
cdr3_aa: CASSRTSGVGGNTIYF

clone_size: NA
d_call: NA
j_call: TRBJ1-5
v_call: TRBV19
cdr3_nt: TGTGCCAGTAGTACCGCCGCGGGTAATCAGCCCCAGCATTTT
cdr3_aa: CASSTAAGNQPQHF

clone_size: few
d_call: TRBD1
j_call: TRBJ2-1
v_call: TRBV19
cdr3_nt: TGTGCCAGTAGTCTAAGGGACAGTCGAAATCCCCGTAATGAGCAGTTCTTC
cdr3_aa: CASSLRDSRNPRNEQFF

clone_size: NA
d_call: NA
j_call: TRBJ1-1
v_call: TRBV30
cdr3_nt: TGTGCCTGGAGTAGGAGAGCCAGCGGCACTGAAGCTTTCTTT
cdr3_aa: CAWSRRASGTEAFF

clone_size: NA
d_call: TRBD2
j_call: TRBJ2-7
v_call: TRBV16
cdr3_nt: TGTGCCAGCAGCCAATACTCTAGCGGGAGGAGTAGCGAGCAGTACTTC
cdr3_aa: CASSQYSSGRSSEQYF

clone_size: NA
d_call: TRBD1
j_call: TRBJ1-6
v_call: TRBV4-2
cdr3_nt: TGTGCCAGCAGCCAACCGGGACAGGGGCCCATTGGTTCACCCCTCCACTTT
cdr3_aa: CASSQPGQGPIGSPLHF

clone_size: NA
d_call: TRBD1
j_call: TRBJ2-7
v_call: TRBV6-6
cdr3_nt: TGTGCCAGCAGCCTCCCTCCGGGACAGGGGACGTACGAGCAGTACTTC
cdr3_aa: CASSLPPGQGTYEQYF

clone_size: NA
d_call: NA
j_call: TRBJ1-6
v_call: TRBV30
cdr3_nt: TGTGCCTGGATGCTTACACACTATAATTCACCCCTCCACTTT
cdr3_aa: CAWMLTHYNSPLHF

clone_size: NA
d_call: TRBD2
j_call: TRBJ2-2
v_call: TRBV15
cdr3_nt: TGTGCCACCAGCAGATGGCCGGGACTAGCGGGAGAGGACGGGGAGCTGTTTTTT
cdr3_aa: CATSRWPGLAGEDGELFF

clone_size: NA
d_call: TRBD1
j_call: TRBJ2-7
v_call: TRBV2
cdr3_nt: TGTGCCAGCAGTGAAGCGCCGGGACAGGGGTACGAGCAGTACTTC
cdr3_aa: CASSEAPGQGYEQYF

clone_size: NA
d_call: TRBD1
j_call: TRBJ1-6
v_call: TRBV27
cdr3_nt: TGTGCCAGCAGTTCAAAGGGGGCCTGGTCACCCCTCCACTTT
cdr3_aa: CASSSKGAWSPLHF

clone_size: NA
d_call: TRBD1
j_call: TRBJ1-2
v_call: TRBV18
cdr3_nt: TGTGCCAGCTCACCACGTCGACAGGGGTTAAACTATGGCTACACCTTC
cdr3_aa: CASSPRRQGLNYGYTF

clone_size: once
d_call: TRBD1
j_call: TRBJ1-6
v_call: TRBV4-2
cdr3_nt: TGTGCCAGCAGCCAAGAAGTTTCACAGGGGAATTCACCCCTCCACTTT
cdr3_aa: CASSQEVSQGNSPLHF

clone_size: NA
d_call: TRBD1
j_call: TRBJ1-2
v_call: TRBV19
cdr3_nt: TGTGCCAGTACTGGGGACAGGGGGAACTATGGCTACACCTTC
cdr3_aa: CASTGDRGNYGYTF

clone_size: NA
d_call: NA
j_call: TRBJ1-5
v_call: TRBV2
cdr3_nt: TGTGCCAGCAGTGCGGACAGACGTCGGAATCAGCCCCAGCATTTT
cdr3_aa: CASSADRRRNQPQHF

clone_size: NA
d_call: TRBD1
j_call: TRBJ1-2
v_call: TRBV5-1
cdr3_nt: TGCGCCAGCAGCTTGGACGGGACAGGGTGGGATAGAGATTATGGCTACACCTTC
cdr3_aa: CASSLDGTGWDRDYGYTF

clone_size: NA
d_call: TRBD1
j_call: TRBJ1-6
v_call: TRBV7-9
cdr3_nt: TGTGCCAGCAGAGGACAGGGAAATTCACCCCTCCACTTT
cdr3_aa: CASRGQGNSPLHF

clone_size: NA
d_call: TRBD1
j_call: TRBJ1-1
v_call: TRBV19
cdr3_nt: TGTGCCAGTACCTCCGGGACAGGGGGTGAAGCTTTCTTT
cdr3_aa: CASTSGTGGEAFF

clone_size: NA
d_call: NA
j_call: TRBJ1-6
v_call: TRBV6-5
cdr3_nt: TGTGCCAGCAGTTACGGAAAGGGAGATGGTAATTCACCCCTCCACTTT
cdr3_aa: CASSYGKGDGNSPLHF

clone_size: NA
d_call: NA
j_call: TRBJ2-3
v_call: TRBV6-2/TRBV6-3
cdr3_nt: TGTGCCAGCAGTCCCGCGGGTCCGACCACGACTCCGCAGTATTTT
cdr3_aa: CASSPAGPTTTPQYF

clone_size: NA
d_call: TRBD1
j_call: TRBJ1-1
v_call: TRBV3-1/TRBV3-2
cdr3_nt: TGTGCCAGCAGCCGGACAGGCGAAACTGAAGCTTTCTTT
cdr3_aa: CASSRTGETEAFF

clone_size: NA
d_call: NA
j_call: TRBJ1-2
v_call: TRBV4-3
cdr3_nt: TGCGCCAGCAGCGACTTCGGGGGCTACACCTTC
cdr3_aa: CASSDFGGYTF

clone_size: NA
d_call: NA
j_call: TRBJ1-6
v_call: TRBV28
cdr3_nt: TGTGCCAGCAGTTTATGGGGGGGTGGTTCACCCCTCCACTTT
cdr3_aa: CASSLWGGGSPLHF

clone_size: NA
d_call: TRBD2
j_call: TRBJ2-1
v_call: TRBV28
cdr3_nt: TGTGCCAGCAGTTTCTTGCACTTTAAGGCGGGAGGCGGGGGTCGGCAGTTCTTC
cdr3_aa: CASSFLHFKAGGGGRQFF

clone_size: NA
d_call: TRBD2
j_call: TRBJ2-7
v_call: TRBV5-1
cdr3_nt: TGCGCCAGCAGCTTGGGACTAGCAAGCGACGAGCAGTACTTC
cdr3_aa: CASSLGLASDEQYF

clone_size: NA
d_call: NA
j_call: TRBJ2-7
v_call: TRBV5-5
cdr3_nt: TGTGCCAGCAGCTTGGGGGGCGTGAACGAGCAGTACTTC
cdr3_aa: CASSLGGVNEQYF

clone_size: NA
d_call: NA
j_call: TRBJ1-1
v_call: TRBV10-3
cdr3_nt: TGTGCCATCAGTGATTATACACCCAACACTGAAGCTTTCTTT
cdr3_aa: CAISDYTPNTEAFF

clone_size: NA
d_call: NA
j_call: TRBJ1-3
v_call: TRBV28
cdr3_nt: TGTGCCAGCTCTTTGGCAGTTAGAGGGAGTGGAAACACCATATATTTT
cdr3_aa: CASSLAVRGSGNTIYF